This T cell receptor beta chain was captured by sequencing in a study of cytomegalovirus exposure and HLA in healthy donors. Study-wide context: Most genotyped donors, around 78% of about 400, had Caucasian-associated genetic ancestry.

As regards this clone: Its antigen is as yet unknown.

PCR amplification relied on 60 Vbeta primers (plus 13 Jbeta primers). Profiled with immunoSEQ multiplex PCR; TCRdb holds only in-frame clones, not every one. The table includes around 190,000 clones, about 76% detected once. CDR3 size: 15 residues. J lost 6 bases, V lost 3 bases, and 7 bases had no gene match. Germline loops: CDR1 SGDLS, CDR2 YYNGEE. General observations from the study: Later, an analysis showed that TCR beta chains associated with HLA were more clonally expanded than others that were equally common. Common viral pathogens seemed to be connected with several of the most significant clusters, according to a later analysis. In a later analysis, TCR beta V- and J-gene trimming was associated with a missense DCLRE1C variant.

This clonotype originated in a woman aged 45 to 65 in good health and CMV-seronegative. Sequencing was carried out using PBMCs. This chain joins TRBV9 and TRBJ2-3, with 10 bases aligning to TRBD2. The CDR3 sequence is CASSDLAGDWDTQYF. Here the CDR3 DNA reads TGTGCCAGCAGCGACCTAGCGGGAGATTGGGATACGCAGTATTTT.